The clone carrying this T cell receptor (beta chain) has ten or more counts. The target antigen is unknown. Unique molecular identifiers were incorporated into the prepared TCRbeta library. TCRdb independently ran MiXCR on the PCR reads; one entry per CDR3 protein. The sample consists of about 300,000 distinct CDR3 sequences, less than 9.5% of them appearing once. Germline V gene lookup returns CDR1 MNHEY and CDR2 SMNVEV (reference sequence). This CDR3 spans 15 amino acids. Losses at the gene ends were 5 bases for V and 7 bases for J; bases not matched to a gene: 7. This sample stems from a study of T-cell reconstitution after alpha-beta-depleted transplantation in children. General study points: It was reported that alpha-beta T cells came from several hundred expanded graft clones (about two months after transplant). At one year after transplant, newly produced T cells mostly accounted for T-cell counts and diversity. For some patients, TCRbeta diversity was high at day 60 because of recipient T cells and thymic progenitors that survived.

J is TRBJ2-2 and V is TRBV27, with TRBD1 identical over 10 bases. The TCR comes from a female patient aged 2-10 years who had a stem cell transplant for Fanconi anemia, so the T cells may come from the graft donor. The starting material was peripheral blood, obtained 360 days after TCRalphabeta/CD19-depleted stem cell transplant. This CDR3 reads CASSPRTGGHGELFF. In DNA, the CDR3 is TGTGCCAGCAGTCCCCGGACAGGGGGACACGGGGAGCTGTTTTTT.